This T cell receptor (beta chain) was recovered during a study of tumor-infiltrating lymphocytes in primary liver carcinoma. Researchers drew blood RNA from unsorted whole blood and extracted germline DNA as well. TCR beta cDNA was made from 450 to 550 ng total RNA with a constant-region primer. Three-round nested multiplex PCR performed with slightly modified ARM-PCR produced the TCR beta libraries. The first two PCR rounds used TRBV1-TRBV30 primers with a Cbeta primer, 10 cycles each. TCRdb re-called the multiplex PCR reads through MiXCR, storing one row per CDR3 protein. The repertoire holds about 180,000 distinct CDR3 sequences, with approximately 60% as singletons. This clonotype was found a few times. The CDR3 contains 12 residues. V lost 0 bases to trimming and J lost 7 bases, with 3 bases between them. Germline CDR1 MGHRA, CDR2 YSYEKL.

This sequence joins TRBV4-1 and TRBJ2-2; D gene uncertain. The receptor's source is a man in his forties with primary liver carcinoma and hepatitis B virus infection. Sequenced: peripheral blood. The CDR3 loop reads CASSQEVGELFF. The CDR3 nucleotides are TGCGCCAGCAGCCAAGAGGTCGGGGAGCTGTTTTTT.